This T cell receptor beta chain emerged from a study of blood T cell repertoires in COVID-19 (dated by TCRdb to 2018 to 2020). Some background on the complete study: Collaborator samples came from the United States, Italy and Spain and covered acute and convalescent phases of COVID-19. HLA class I and class II types, where available, came from metadata supplied by the sample provider rather than from assay-based typing. Nearly every sample came with metadata listing a de-identified subject ID, COVID-19 status, age in years and sex. The prospective study material was composed of cDNA or gDNA derived from T cells, B-cell-depleted T cells, or PBMCs. The samples were drawn from two sources: the first 160 participants of the ongoing ImmuneRACE study, and 950 to 1,500 subjects contributed by 6 global collaborators. Subjects who had been exposed to COVID-19, were actively infected with it, or had recovered from it provided the deeply sampled blood TCRbeta repertoires that made up the dataset. The repertoires were released in a freely available public database intended as a resource for research on the immune response to SARS-CoV-2. General findings and caveats noted by the study authors: The amount of clinical and demographic metadata varied by source and participant and was provided uncurated.

Whole blood was collected in K2EDTA tubes by collaborating institutions according to the institutions' own protocols. Collaborator samples were shipped for TCRbeta analysis as frozen whole blood, isolated PBMCs, or DNA extracted from either sample type. The CDR3, cysteine through phenylalanine, is 12 amino acids long. Only the CDR3 DNA is retained, 36 bases long and in frame from the first base. For CDR1 and CDR2, the germline V gene (reference sequence) lists LNHDA and SQIVND. Comment on this clone: The specificity of this receptor is unknown. Qualities for individual bases were not recorded, and no much larger clone is one base off.

TCRbeta CDR3 regions were amplified from genomic DNA by means of the immunoSEQ Assay, a bias-controlled multiplex PCR. Per the original workflow: Nucleated cell counts per sample were estimated from amplification of reference gene primers within the assay. Sequence reads were collapsed and filtered to measure the absolute abundance of every unique TCRbeta CDR3 rearrangement. Productive Simpson clonality was computed per sample as the square root of Simpson's diversity index over productive rearrangements. Entries here come from immuneACCESS through TCRdb and include only in-frame sequences with V and J called. Some clones fail to appear in such tables; in the studies checked, an unresolved V gene covers under half of the shortfall, and the cause of the remainder is unknown. V, J and clone size are taken as reported in that table, and D and trimming were inferred from the DNA itself. In all, the sample holds about 240,000 clones, and about 86% of those were seen once. Roughly a tenth of the sample rests with the top ten.

The rearrangement combines TRBV19 with TRBJ1-4; the D gene assignment is ambiguous. The sample taken for sequencing was peripheral blood. This receptor was taken from a woman older than 75 with acute or convalescent COVID-19. The CDR3 corresponds to CAVKESNEKLFF. The DNA reads TGTGCTGTTAAAGAGTCTAATGAAAAACTGTTTTTT.